This T cell receptor beta chain originates from a study of T-cell memory formation after mild COVID-19. Study results and caveats: Confirmation of SARS-CoV-2 specificity was lacking for second-wave clones peaking day 37.

Trimming cost V 0 bases and J 5 bases, with 7 bases left between them. CDR1 is LGHDT, CDR2 YNNKEL, per germline (reference sequence). The CDR3 has 13 residues. This clonotype was found many times. Its antigen is as yet unknown. TCRdb ran MiXCR on the 5' RACE reads and lists one entry per CDR3 protein. The sample lists 380,000 or so distinct CDR3 sequences, around 15% occurring once. Sample: PBMCs or a T cell subset sorted from them (not recorded which). The chain links TRBV3-1 to TRBJ1-2; D is unresolved. This TCR was sampled from a man between 18 and 29 years old who had mild COVID-19 (a few samples of this study predate the infection). Cell type and time point are not known. CDR3 DNA sequence: TGTGCCAGCAGCCAAGAAGGCTTTTATGGCTACACCTTC. Amino acids: CASSQEGFYGYTF.